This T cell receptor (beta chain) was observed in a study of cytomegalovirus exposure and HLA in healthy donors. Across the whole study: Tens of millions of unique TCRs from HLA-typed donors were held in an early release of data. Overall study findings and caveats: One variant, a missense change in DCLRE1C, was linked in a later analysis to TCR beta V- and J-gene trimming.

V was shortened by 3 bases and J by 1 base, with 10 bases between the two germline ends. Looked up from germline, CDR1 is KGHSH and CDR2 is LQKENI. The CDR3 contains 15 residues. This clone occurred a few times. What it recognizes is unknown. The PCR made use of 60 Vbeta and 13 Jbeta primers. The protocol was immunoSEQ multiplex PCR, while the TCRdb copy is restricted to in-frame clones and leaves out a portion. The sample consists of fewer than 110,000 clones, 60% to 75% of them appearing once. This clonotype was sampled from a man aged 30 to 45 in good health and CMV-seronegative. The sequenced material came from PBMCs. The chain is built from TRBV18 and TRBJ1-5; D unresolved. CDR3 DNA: TGTGCCAGCTCACCCCGGGATGCGAGCAATCAGCCCCAGCATTTT. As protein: CASSPRDASNQPQHF.